These T cell receptor beta chains were read from a single sample in a study of metastatic and nonmetastatic thyroid tumors. TCRdb reassembled clones from the PCR reads with MiXCR. The sample carries more than 7,000 clones, approximately 27% recorded once. Sequenced: adjacent normal tissue. The receptors shown here come from a female donor with papillary thyroid cancer or a benign thyroid nodule (not recorded which). Some clones in this sample may be carry-over from other donors' samples. The CDR3 runs from the conserved cysteine through the conserved F or W. The D gene is left open where the match is weak. Size is omitted from some rows. Given values are once, few, many or a class for expanded clones.

.,TRBV6-1,few,TRBJ2-3,TGTGCCAGCAGTGGGGTAGGAGGGGATACGCAGTATTTT,CASSGVGGDTQYF
.,TRBV19,medium-sized,TRBJ2-5,TGTGCCAGTAGTCCGGGACCGAGCCAAGAGACCCAGTACTTC,CASSPGPSQETQYF
.,TRBV20-1,.,TRBJ2-7,TGCAGTGCTTCCTTTAGTAGATACGAGCAGTACTTC,CSASFSRYEQYF
.,TRBV7-6,.,TRBJ1-6,TGTGCCAGCAGCTTAGACAATTCTTATAATTCACCCCTCCACTTT,CASSLDNSYNSPLHF
TRBD2,TRBV3-1,.,TRBJ2-7,TGTGCCAGCAGCAGACTAGCGGGGGGCTACGAGCAGTACTTC,CASSRLAGGYEQYF
.,TRBV27,few,TRBJ1-5,TGTGCCAGCAGGCAGACGGAGTATAGCAATCAGCCCCAGCATTTT,CASRQTEYSNQPQHF
TRBD1,TRBV7-2,.,TRBJ2-7,TGTGCCAGCAGCCCCGGGACAGGGGAAGAATCGGAGCAGTACTTC,CASSPGTGEESEQYF
TRBD1,TRBV6-2/TRBV6-3,.,TRBJ2-7,TGTGCCAGCAGGGGACTGGGACAGGTTTCCTACGAGCAGTACTTC,CASRGLGQVSYEQYF
.,TRBV6-5,medium-sized,TRBJ2-3,TGTGCCAGCAGTTACTCGTGGCTAGCAAAAGATACGCAGTATTTT,CASSYSWLAKDTQYF
.,TRBV6-1,.,TRBJ2-3,TGTGCCAGCAGAAAGGGGGTAGCGCAGTATTTT,CASRKGVAQYF
.,TRBV2,medium-sized,TRBJ2-5,TGTGCCAGCAGACACGACCTCCAAGAGACCCAGTACTTC,CASRHDLQETQYF
.,TRBV12-3/TRBV12-4,.,TRBJ2-1,TGTGCCAGCAGCCGACGCCAGGGTCCCGTCTCCAATGAGCAGTTCTTC,CASSRRQGPVSNEQFF
.,TRBV7-9,medium-sized,TRBJ1-2,TGTGCCAGCAGCTTAGATCTCATTGGCTACACCTTC,CASSLDLIGYTF
.,TRBV5-8,.,TRBJ2-7,TGTGCCAGCAGCGGGGGGGACACAACCTTCTCCGACGAGCAGTACTTC,CASSGGDTTFSDEQYF
.,TRBV6-1,medium-sized,TRBJ2-7,TGTGCCAGCAGACGCGACAAACCCTACGAGCAGTACTTC,CASRRDKPYEQYF
TRBD1,TRBV20-1,.,TRBJ2-7,TGCAGTGCTAGACAAGGGACAGGGGTTAACGAGCAGTACTTC,CSARQGTGVNEQYF
TRBD1,TRBV6-2/TRBV6-3,.,TRBJ1-1,TGTGCCAGCAGTGTGAGGACAGGGGATCTGGAAGCTTTCTTT,CASSVRTGDLEAFF